The T cell receptor (beta chain) under discussion was sequenced for a study of blood T cell repertoires in COVID-19. The wider study: The analysed material was cDNA or gDNA that came from T cells, B-cell-depleted T cells, or PBMCs.

Germline CDR1 and CDR2: SEHNR and FQNEAQ (reference sequence). Between the trimmed V and J ends, which lost 6 bases and 8 bases, there was a span of 16 bases. This CDR3 is 13 amino acids long. Using immunoSEQ multiplex PCR, the repertoire was profiled, and TCRdb retains in-frame clones only, with some absent. The sample contains 300,000 to 400,000 clones, more than 85% of which appear only once. This sequence originates from a human donor in a cohort sampled during active COVID-19. This chain joins TRBV7-9 and TRBJ1-1; tentatively, D is TRBD1 (5 bases). The source material was peripheral blood. The CDR3 is CASRGPLRMEAFF. CDR3 nucleotides: TGTGCCAGCAGGGGGCCACTGCGTATGGAAGCTTTCTTT.